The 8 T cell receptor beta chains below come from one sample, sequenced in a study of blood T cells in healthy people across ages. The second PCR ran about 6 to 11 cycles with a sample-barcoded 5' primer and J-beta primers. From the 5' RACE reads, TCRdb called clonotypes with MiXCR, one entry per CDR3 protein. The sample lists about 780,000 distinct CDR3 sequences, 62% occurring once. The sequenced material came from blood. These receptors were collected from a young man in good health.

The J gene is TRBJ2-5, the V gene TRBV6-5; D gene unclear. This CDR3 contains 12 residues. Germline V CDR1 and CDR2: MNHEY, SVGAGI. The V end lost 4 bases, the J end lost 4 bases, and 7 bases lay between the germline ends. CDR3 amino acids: CASSSGPETQYF. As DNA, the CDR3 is TGTGCCAGCAGTTCGGGCCCAGAGACCCAGTACTTC.

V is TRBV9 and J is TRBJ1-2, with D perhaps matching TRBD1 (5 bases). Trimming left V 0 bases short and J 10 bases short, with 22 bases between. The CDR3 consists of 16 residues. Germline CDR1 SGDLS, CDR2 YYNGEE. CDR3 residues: CASSVGLGGNSGIYTF. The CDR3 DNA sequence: TGTGCCAGCAGCGTAGGACTGGGGGGAAACTCTGGTATCTACACCTTC.

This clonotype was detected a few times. CDR3 coding DNA: TGTGCCAGCAGTGAATATGGTAGGGTCTGGCAGTACTTC. Translation: CASSEYGRVWQYF. V usage is TRBV25-1 and J usage is TRBJ2-5; no reliable D call. V lost 0 bases and J 11 bases, leaving 13 bases between the germline ends. This CDR3 spans 13 amino acids. Germline V gene lookup returns CDR1 MGHDK and CDR2 SYGVNS.

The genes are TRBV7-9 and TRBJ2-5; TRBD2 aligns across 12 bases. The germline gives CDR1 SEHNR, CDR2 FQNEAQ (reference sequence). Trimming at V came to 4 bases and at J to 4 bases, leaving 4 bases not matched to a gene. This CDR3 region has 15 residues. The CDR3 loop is CASSSGLAGRETQYF. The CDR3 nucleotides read TGTGCCAGCAGCTCCGGACTAGCGGGACGAGAGACCCAGTACTTC. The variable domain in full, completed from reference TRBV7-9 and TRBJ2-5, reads DTGVSQNPRHKITKRGQNVTFRCDPISEHNRLYWYRQTLGQGPEFLTYFQNEAQLEKSRLLSDRFSAERPKGSFSTLEIQRTEQGDSAMYLCASSSGLAGRETQYFGPGTRLLVL.

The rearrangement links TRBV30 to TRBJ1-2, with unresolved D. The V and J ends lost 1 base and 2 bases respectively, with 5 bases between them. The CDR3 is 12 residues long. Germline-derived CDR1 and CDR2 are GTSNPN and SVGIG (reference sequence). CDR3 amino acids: CAWSGQNYGYTF. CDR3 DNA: TGTGCCTGGAGTGGGCAAAACTATGGCTACACCTTC.

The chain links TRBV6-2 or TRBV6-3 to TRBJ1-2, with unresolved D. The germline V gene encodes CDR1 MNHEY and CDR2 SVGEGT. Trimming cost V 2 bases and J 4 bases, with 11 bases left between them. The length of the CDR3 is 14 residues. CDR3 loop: CASSYDPRIYGYTF. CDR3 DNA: TGTGCCAGCAGTTACGACCCGAGAATCTATGGCTACACCTTC.

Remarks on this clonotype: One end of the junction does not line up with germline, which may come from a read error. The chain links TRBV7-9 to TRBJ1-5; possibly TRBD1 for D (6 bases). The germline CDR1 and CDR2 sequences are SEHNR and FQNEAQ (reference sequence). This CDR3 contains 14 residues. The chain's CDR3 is CTSSLGGLDQPQHF. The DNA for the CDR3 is TGTACCAGCAGCTTAGGGGGTCTGGATCAGCCCCAGCATTTT.

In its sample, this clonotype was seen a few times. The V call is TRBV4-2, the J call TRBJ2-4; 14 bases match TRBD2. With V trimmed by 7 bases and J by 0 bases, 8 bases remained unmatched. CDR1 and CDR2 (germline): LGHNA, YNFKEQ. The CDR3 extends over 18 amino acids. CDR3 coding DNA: TGTGCCAGCACCCCGGGACTAGCGGGGGAACTAGCCAAAAACATTCAGTACTTC. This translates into CASTPGLAGELAKNIQYF.